The 3 T cell receptor beta chains given below trace back to one sample, sequenced in a study of blood T cell repertoires in COVID-19. Data came from immunoSEQ multiplex PCR; TCRdb stores just in-frame clones and leaves some out. The sample includes 190,000 or so clones, approximately 78% of them seen just once. What was sequenced was peripheral blood. All receptors derive from a woman aged 80 or over with active or convalescent COVID-19.

In this sample, this clone turned up a few times. The CDR3 DNA reads TGTGCCAGCAGTCCCGGGTCCTATGGCTACACCTTC. It is translated as CASSPGSYGYTF. This chain connects TRBV12-3 or TRBV12-4 to TRBJ1-2; no reliable D call. The CDR3 runs 12 residues. The V and J ends lost 5 bases and 4 bases respectively, with 8 bases between them.

The chain is built from TRBV18 and TRBJ2-3; TRBD2 aligns across 7 bases. The CDR3 sequence is 16 residues long. V dropped 4 bases and J dropped 1; count of bases not matched to a gene: 8. Germline CDR1 and CDR2: KGHSH and LQKENI. For the CDR3, the DNA is TGTGCCAGCTCACTAGGAGGCCGGGGGGGCACAGATACGCAGTATTTT. This translates into CASSLGGRGGTDTQYF.

The chain is built from TRBV5-5 and TRBJ2-7; possible D gene TRBD1, 5 bases. CDR1 and CDR2 (germline): SGHKS, YYEKEE (reference sequence). The CDR3 runs to 15 residues. V was shortened by 1 base and J by 4 bases, with 15 bases between the two germline ends. This chain's CDR3 is CASSLSSNSGYEQYF. DNA for the CDR3: TGTGCCAGCAGCTTGTCATCGAATTCAGGGTACGAGCAGTACTTC. The whole variable domain, remainder taken from reference TRBV5-5 and TRBJ2-7, is DAGVTQSPTHLIKTRGQQVTLRCSPISGHKSVSWYQQVLGQGPQFIFQYYEKEERGRGNFPDRFSARQFPNYSSELNVNALLLGDSALYLCASSLSSNSGYEQYFGPGTRLTVT.